A selection of T cell receptor beta chains follows, all from one sample in a study of blood T cell repertoires in COVID-19. TCRdb's table, derived via immunoSEQ multiplex PCR, lists solely in-frame clones and lacks some. The sample has about 55,000 clones, almost 85% seen once; the top ten hold about 13%. The sample comprised peripheral blood. These TCRs come from a human donor in a cohort sampled during active COVID-19. Both conserved end residues are part of each CDR3. Each record gives: D gene, V gene, J gene, clone size, CDR3 DNA, CDR3 protein. D genes are given only for firm matches. Size values are once, few and many counts, or a class for expanded clones, and some rows have none.

d_gene: TRBD1; v_gene: TRBV28; j_gene: TRBJ2-5; abundance: NA; CDR3nt: TGTGCCAGCAGCCGGACAGGCCAAGAGACCCAGTACTTC; CDR3aa: CASSRTGQETQYF
d_gene: TRBD1; v_gene: TRBV29-1; j_gene: TRBJ1-2; abundance: NA; CDR3nt: TGCAGCGTTGGACAGGGAGATTACTATGGCTACACCTTC; CDR3aa: CSVGQGDYYGYTF
d_gene: NA; v_gene: TRBV29-1; j_gene: TRBJ1-1; abundance: NA; CDR3nt: TGCAGCGTTGTGGGGCAGAACACTGAAGCTTTCTTT; CDR3aa: CSVVGQNTEAFF
d_gene: NA; v_gene: TRBV7-3; j_gene: TRBJ1-3; abundance: NA; CDR3nt: TGTGCCAGCAGCTTCCCGGGGGTGGGGGATCGACACTCTGGAAACACCATATATTTT; CDR3aa: CASSFPGVGDRHSGNTIYF
d_gene: NA; v_gene: TRBV10-3; j_gene: TRBJ2-2; abundance: NA; CDR3nt: TGTGCCATCGGGGGGACCGGGGAGCTGTTTTTT; CDR3aa: CAIGGTGELFF
d_gene: TRBD2; v_gene: TRBV11-3; j_gene: TRBJ2-2; abundance: NA; CDR3nt: TGTGCCAGCAGCTTGCCGGGACTAGCGGGAGATACCGGGGAGCTGTTTTTT; CDR3aa: CASSLPGLAGDTGELFF
d_gene: TRBD2; v_gene: TRBV7-6; j_gene: TRBJ2-1; abundance: NA; CDR3nt: TGTGCCAGCAGCTCCTTTAGGGCGAGGGCTAGCGGGAGAGGCGATGAGCAGTTCTTC; CDR3aa: CASSSFRARASGRGDEQFF
d_gene: NA; v_gene: TRBV6-5; j_gene: TRBJ2-2; abundance: NA; CDR3nt: TGTGCCAGCAGCTCTGACGGGGGGGAGCTGTTTTTT; CDR3aa: CASSSDGGELFF
d_gene: NA; v_gene: TRBV7-8; j_gene: TRBJ1-4; abundance: once; CDR3nt: TGTGCCAGCAGCTGGGGGGAGGGGAATGAAAAACTGTTTTTT; CDR3aa: CASSWGEGNEKLFF
d_gene: NA; v_gene: TRBV7-3; j_gene: TRBJ2-3; abundance: NA; CDR3nt: TGTGCCAGCAGCTTAACTCTAGCTAGCACAGATACGCAGTATTTT; CDR3aa: CASSLTLASTDTQYF
d_gene: TRBD2; v_gene: TRBV5-4; j_gene: TRBJ2-7; abundance: NA; CDR3nt: TGTGCCAGCAGCTTGGGGGGGACTAGGCCATTCAACGAGCAGTACTTC; CDR3aa: CASSLGGTRPFNEQYF
d_gene: NA; v_gene: TRBV7-3; j_gene: TRBJ2-3; abundance: once; CDR3nt: TGTGCCAGCAGCTTAGGCATTAGCGGCACAGATACGCAGTATTTT; CDR3aa: CASSLGISGTDTQYF
d_gene: NA; v_gene: TRBV12-3/TRBV12-4; j_gene: TRBJ1-1; abundance: NA; CDR3nt: TGTGCCAGCAGTAGACAGCCCGGCACTGAAGCTTTCTTT; CDR3aa: CASSRQPGTEAFF
d_gene: TRBD1; v_gene: TRBV5-4; j_gene: TRBJ1-3; abundance: NA; CDR3nt: TGTGCCAGCAGCCCGGGGACAGCTGGAAACACCATATATTTT; CDR3aa: CASSPGTAGNTIYF
d_gene: NA; v_gene: TRBV28; j_gene: TRBJ2-5; abundance: NA; CDR3nt: TGTGCCATCCGATCAGGGGTAAAGACCCAGTACTTC; CDR3aa: CAIRSGVKTQYF
d_gene: TRBD2; v_gene: TRBV7-3; j_gene: TRBJ2-1; abundance: once; CDR3nt: TGTGCCAGCAGCGCCGGGGGGGCTAGCGGGCGCAATGAGCAGTTCTTC; CDR3aa: CASSAGGASGRNEQFF
d_gene: TRBD1; v_gene: TRBV6-6; j_gene: TRBJ2-5; abundance: NA; CDR3nt: TGTGCCAGCAGTAACCGGGACAGGGTCTTGTCGGAGACCCAGTACTTC; CDR3aa: CASSNRDRVLSETQYF
d_gene: NA; v_gene: TRBV14; j_gene: TRBJ1-6; abundance: NA; CDR3nt: TGTGCCAGCAGCCTCTCCCGGAATTCACCCCTCCACTTT; CDR3aa: CASSLSRNSPLHF
d_gene: NA; v_gene: TRBV7-8; j_gene: TRBJ1-2; abundance: NA; CDR3nt: TGTGCCAGCAGCTCCATTAGAGGTGAAGGCTACACCTTC; CDR3aa: CASSSIRGEGYTF
d_gene: NA; v_gene: TRBV18; j_gene: TRBJ2-5; abundance: NA; CDR3nt: TGTGCCAGCTCACCAGGAGGGGAGACCCAGTACTTC; CDR3aa: CASSPGGETQYF
d_gene: TRBD1; v_gene: TRBV29-1; j_gene: TRBJ2-7; abundance: NA; CDR3nt: TGCAGCGTCGGGGACAGGGACGACGAGCAGTACTTC; CDR3aa: CSVGDRDDEQYF
d_gene: NA; v_gene: TRBV19; j_gene: TRBJ2-3; abundance: NA; CDR3nt: TGTGCCAGTAGTCTCGGACTCACCAGTGGAGATACGCAGTATTTT; CDR3aa: CASSLGLTSGDTQYF
d_gene: NA; v_gene: TRBV7-2; j_gene: TRBJ2-6; abundance: NA; CDR3nt: TGTGCCAGCAGCCGGGAAAGCTCTGGGGCCAACGTCCTGACTTTC; CDR3aa: CASSRESSGANVLTF
d_gene: TRBD2; v_gene: TRBV5-1; j_gene: TRBJ2-7; abundance: NA; CDR3nt: TGCGCCAGCAGCTTGGTGCTAGCGGGGGAGAGGGAGCAGTACTTC; CDR3aa: CASSLVLAGEREQYF
d_gene: TRBD1; v_gene: TRBV23-1; j_gene: TRBJ2-7; abundance: NA; CDR3nt: TGCGCCAGCAGTCAAGGGACAGGGGGTCGCTACGAGCAGTACTTC; CDR3aa: CASSQGTGGRYEQYF
d_gene: NA; v_gene: TRBV19; j_gene: TRBJ1-2; abundance: NA; CDR3nt: TGTGCCAGTAGTATGGGTGGGCGTCCGAGCTTC; CDR3aa: CASSMGGRPSF
d_gene: NA; v_gene: TRBV4-1; j_gene: TRBJ2-7; abundance: NA; CDR3nt: TGCGCCAGCAGCCAAGGACAGGGTTTGGAGGGGGACGAGCAGTACTTC; CDR3aa: CASSQGQGLEGDEQYF
d_gene: TRBD2; v_gene: TRBV9; j_gene: TRBJ2-1; abundance: NA; CDR3nt: TGTGCCAGCAGCCCCGCCCTAGCGGGATATTACAATGAGCAGTTCTTC; CDR3aa: CASSPALAGYYNEQFF
d_gene: TRBD1; v_gene: TRBV29-1; j_gene: TRBJ2-5; abundance: NA; CDR3nt: TGCAGCGCCCGGACAGGGCGGGAGACCCAGTACTTC; CDR3aa: CSARTGRETQYF
d_gene: TRBD2; v_gene: TRBV4-3; j_gene: TRBJ2-1; abundance: NA; CDR3nt: TGCGCCAGCAGCCAGTACGGCCGACTAGCGGGAGCCAATGAGCAGTTCTTC; CDR3aa: CASSQYGRLAGANEQFF
d_gene: NA; v_gene: TRBV6-2/TRBV6-3; j_gene: TRBJ2-7; abundance: NA; CDR3nt: TGTGCCAGCAGTTTCGGACTACTGGAAATCGAGCAGTACTTC; CDR3aa: CASSFGLLEIEQYF
d_gene: NA; v_gene: TRBV12-3/TRBV12-4; j_gene: TRBJ1-1; abundance: NA; CDR3nt: TGTGCCAGCACCCGGCGGCCGTTTTCTGAAGCTTTCTTT; CDR3aa: CASTRRPFSEAFF
d_gene: NA; v_gene: TRBV10-2; j_gene: TRBJ2-1; abundance: once; CDR3nt: TGCGCCAGCGGGAGTGGTAACTACAATGAGCAGTTCTTC; CDR3aa: CASGSGNYNEQFF
d_gene: NA; v_gene: TRBV2; j_gene: TRBJ1-1; abundance: NA; CDR3nt: TGTGCCAGCAGTAGACAGGTGCCTAACACTGAAGCTTTCTTT; CDR3aa: CASSRQVPNTEAFF
d_gene: TRBD1; v_gene: TRBV5-1; j_gene: TRBJ1-1; abundance: NA; CDR3nt: TGCGCCAGCAGCTTGCAGGGGGCACGGGACACTGAAGCTTTCTTT; CDR3aa: CASSLQGARDTEAFF
d_gene: NA; v_gene: TRBV11-2; j_gene: TRBJ1-5; abundance: NA; CDR3nt: TGTGCCAGCAGCTTAGGTAGGGGAGGTCAGCCCCAGCATTTT; CDR3aa: CASSLGRGGQPQHF
d_gene: TRBD1; v_gene: TRBV30; j_gene: TRBJ1-5; abundance: NA; CDR3nt: TGTGCCTGGAGGCGAGGACAGGGAATATATAGCAATCAGCCCCAGCATTTT; CDR3aa: CAWRRGQGIYSNQPQHF
d_gene: TRBD2; v_gene: TRBV7-9; j_gene: TRBJ2-1; abundance: NA; CDR3nt: TGTGCCAGCAGCTCGGATGGACTAGCGGGGGTTTCCTACAATGAGCAGTTCTTC; CDR3aa: CASSSDGLAGVSYNEQFF
d_gene: TRBD2; v_gene: TRBV3-1/TRBV3-2; j_gene: TRBJ2-1; abundance: NA; CDR3nt: TGTGCCAGCAGCCGCCTACTAGCGGGAATGGACAATGAGCAGTTCTTC; CDR3aa: CASSRLLAGMDNEQFF
d_gene: TRBD1; v_gene: TRBV5-4; j_gene: TRBJ1-2; abundance: NA; CDR3nt: TGTGCCAGCAGCTTTGACAGGGAAATCATCTATGGCTACACCTTC; CDR3aa: CASSFDREIIYGYTF
d_gene: TRBD2; v_gene: TRBV10-3; j_gene: TRBJ2-7; abundance: NA; CDR3nt: TGTGCCATCAGTGATCCGGGACTAGCGGGACTCGAGCAGTACTTC; CDR3aa: CAISDPGLAGLEQYF
d_gene: NA; v_gene: TRBV11-2; j_gene: TRBJ1-1; abundance: NA; CDR3nt: TGTGCCAGCAGCTTGTCAAACACTGAAGCTTTCTTT; CDR3aa: CASSLSNTEAFF
d_gene: NA; v_gene: TRBV2; j_gene: TRBJ2-3; abundance: NA; CDR3nt: TGTGCCAGCAGTGAAGCGTTTTACTCCAACACAGATACGCAGTATTTT; CDR3aa: CASSEAFYSNTDTQYF
d_gene: TRBD1; v_gene: TRBV14; j_gene: TRBJ1-2; abundance: NA; CDR3nt: TGTGCCAGCAGCCTGGGGACAGGAGAGGGCTACACCTTC; CDR3aa: CASSLGTGEGYTF
d_gene: NA; v_gene: TRBV5-1; j_gene: TRBJ2-7; abundance: NA; CDR3nt: TGCGCCAGCAGCTTGATTGAGTACGAGCAGTACTTC; CDR3aa: CASSLIEYEQYF
d_gene: TRBD1; v_gene: TRBV5-1; j_gene: TRBJ1-2; abundance: NA; CDR3nt: TGCGCCAGCAGCCCTGCGGACAGGGTGAGCTACACCTTC; CDR3aa: CASSPADRVSYTF
d_gene: NA; v_gene: TRBV7-9; j_gene: TRBJ2-1; abundance: NA; CDR3nt: TGTGCCAGCAGCCCGCCATTCCGAACAGGGACCCTCTACAATGAGCAGTTCTTC; CDR3aa: CASSPPFRTGTLYNEQFF
d_gene: TRBD1; v_gene: TRBV10-2; j_gene: TRBJ2-7; abundance: NA; CDR3nt: TGCGCCAGCAGTGCGACAGGGTATCTCGAGCAGTACTTC; CDR3aa: CASSATGYLEQYF
d_gene: TRBD2; v_gene: TRBV9; j_gene: TRBJ2-5; abundance: NA; CDR3nt: TGTGCCAGCAGCGTAGACCAGCGGGGGGGTCGAGAGACCCAGTACTTC; CDR3aa: CASSVDQRGGRETQYF
d_gene: NA; v_gene: TRBV27; j_gene: TRBJ1-1; abundance: NA; CDR3nt: TGTGCCAGCAGTTTCCGGCCGGTCGGGGGGCAGGGCACTGAAGCTTTCTTT; CDR3aa: CASSFRPVGGQGTEAFF
d_gene: NA; v_gene: TRBV28; j_gene: TRBJ2-1; abundance: NA; CDR3nt: TGTGCCAGCAGTTTACCTCCCATCGAATCTCGGAAGCGTGAGCAGTTCTTC; CDR3aa: CASSLPPIESRKREQFF
d_gene: NA; v_gene: TRBV6-4; j_gene: TRBJ1-5; abundance: NA; CDR3nt: TGTGCCAGCCGTACGCATGGACACCAGAACAATCAGCCCCAGCATTTT; CDR3aa: CASRTHGHQNNQPQHF
d_gene: TRBD2; v_gene: TRBV24-1; j_gene: TRBJ2-3; abundance: NA; CDR3nt: TGTGCCACCAGTGAACCCCCACTAGCGGAAAGCACAGATACGCAGTATTTT; CDR3aa: CATSEPPLAESTDTQYF
d_gene: NA; v_gene: TRBV6-5; j_gene: TRBJ2-7; abundance: NA; CDR3nt: TGTGCCAGCAGTTACTGGTCGGGGGAAGGCTCCTACGAGCAGTACTTC; CDR3aa: CASSYWSGEGSYEQYF
d_gene: TRBD1; v_gene: TRBV5-1; j_gene: TRBJ1-4; abundance: NA; CDR3nt: TGCGCCAGCAGCCCAGGGGGCGTTGATGAAAAACTGTTTTTT; CDR3aa: CASSPGGVDEKLFF
d_gene: NA; v_gene: TRBV29-1; j_gene: TRBJ2-3; abundance: NA; CDR3nt: TGCAGCCTCATCAGGGGGGCGGTCACAGATACGCAGTATTTT; CDR3aa: CSLIRGAVTDTQYF
d_gene: NA; v_gene: TRBV28; j_gene: TRBJ2-5; abundance: NA; CDR3nt: TGTGCCAGCAGTCCATCAGGAGGGGGGGCAACACAGGAGACCCAGTACTTC; CDR3aa: CASSPSGGGATQETQYF
d_gene: TRBD2; v_gene: TRBV2; j_gene: TRBJ2-1; abundance: NA; CDR3nt: TGTGCCAGCAGTGAACTAGCGGGGGATTACAATGAGCAGTTCTTC; CDR3aa: CASSELAGDYNEQFF
d_gene: TRBD2; v_gene: TRBV11-1; j_gene: TRBJ2-1; abundance: NA; CDR3nt: TGTGCCAGCAGCCAGACTAGCGGGAGGGCCGCGCAGTTCTTC; CDR3aa: CASSQTSGRAAQFF